The sequence of this T cell receptor (beta chain) was determined in a study of blood T cell repertoires in COVID-19 (dated by TCRdb to about 2020). At the level of the whole study: Samples from collaborators originated in the United States, Italy and Spain and spanned both the acute and convalescent phases of COVID-19. The prospective study material was composed of cDNA or gDNA derived from T cells, B-cell-depleted T cells, or PBMCs. Deeply sampled blood TCRbeta repertoires from subjects exposed to, actively infected with, or recovered from COVID-19 were included in the dataset. The repertoires were made available in a free public database intended to serve as a resource for research on the immune response to SARS-CoV-2. Samples came from the ongoing ImmuneRACE study (first 160 participants) plus 1,254 subjects from 6 global collaborators. Nearly every sample came with metadata listing a de-identified subject ID, COVID-19 status, age in years and sex. HLA class I and class II types, where available, came from metadata supplied by the sample provider rather than from assay-based typing.

Remarks on this clone: Its antigen has not been determined. Nothing much larger sits one base from this clone, and base qualities are not available.

Overall study outcomes, separate from this receptor: Clinical and demographic metadata were provided uncurated, with the amount varying by source and participant.

The CDR3 has 16 amino acids, counting the end cysteine and phenylalanine. Solely the CDR3 DNA is kept, with 48 bases framed from the first base. CDR1 and CDR2 (LNHDA, SQIVND) derive from the germline V gene (reference sequence). Ends trimmed: V by 4 bases, J by 6 bases; bases unmatched to a gene: 10. TCRbeta CDR3 regions were amplified from genomic DNA using the immunoSEQ Assay, a bias-controlled multiplex PCR. Regarding the original processing steps: The number of nucleated cells in each sample was estimated by amplification of reference gene primers within the assay. To quantify the absolute abundance of each unique TCRbeta CDR3 rearrangement, sequence reads were collapsed and filtered. For each sample, productive Simpson clonality was calculated as the square root of Simpson's diversity index across productive rearrangements. TCRdb obtained this table from immuneACCESS and retained in-frame rearrangements with V and J assigned. These tables miss some clones; where compared with another copy, unresolved V genes account for less than half of the shortfall, and the remainder is unexplained. D and trimming were read from the DNA, whereas the V and J calls and clone size are those reported in that table. The sample includes under 200,000 clones, with 75% to 90% observed a single time. Under 4.5% of the sample rests with the top ten.

Enrolling through a virtual design, the prospective study's participants ranged in age from roughly 18 to 95 years and lived across roughly 24 United States geographic areas. In the prospective study, participants were assigned to cohorts based on the clinical history participants reported in a screening survey and a study questionnaire. For ImmuneRACE Cohort 3, a participant was defined as recovered based on two consecutive negative NP/OP PCR tests, clearance by a healthcare professional, or resolution of symptoms. In the prospective study, whole blood, serum and a nasopharyngeal or oropharyngeal swab were collected from each participant by mobile phlebotomists. Participants in the prospective study had the option to provide additional blood draws and questionnaires over a roughly 2-month period. Prospective study blood samples were shipped either frozen or at room temperature before DNA extraction.

Here the chain combines TRBV19 and TRBJ2-1; 9 bases in between match TRBD2. Source material: PBMCs or T cells enriched from blood (not recorded which). The receptor's source is a woman in her forties or fifties who had recovered from COVID-19. The nucleotides are TGTGCCAGTAGTAGGATGACGGGACTAGCCCTCAATGAGCAGTTCTTC. This sequence encodes CASSRMTGLALNEQFF.